This T cell receptor (beta chain) was retrieved from a study of graft-versus-host responses after intestinal transplantation. The method was immunoSEQ multiplex PCR; TCRdb's version includes in-frame clones alone and lacks a portion of them. Of about 150,000 clones listed, about 90% were seen once; the top ten hold roughly 0.19%. Study observations and caveats: Analysis identified GvH clones in recipient marrow, with some appearing first in ileum or blood.

Germline loops: CDR1 SGHRS, CDR2 YFSETQ. Trimming took off 0 bases at V and 2 bases at J, with 9 bases between the two ends. CDR3 length: 14 amino acids. Concerning this clone: What it binds is not known.

This specimen was unstimulated CD4+ T cells sorted from spleen or lymph node cells, taken before intestinal transplant. The gene calls are TRBV5-1 and TRBJ2-7; D is uncertain. The receptor was isolated from a human donor who received an intestinal transplant. CDR3 nucleotide sequence: TGCGCCAGCAGCTTGGGGCTCAACCCCTACGAGCAGTACTTC. It codes for CASSLGLNPYEQYF.